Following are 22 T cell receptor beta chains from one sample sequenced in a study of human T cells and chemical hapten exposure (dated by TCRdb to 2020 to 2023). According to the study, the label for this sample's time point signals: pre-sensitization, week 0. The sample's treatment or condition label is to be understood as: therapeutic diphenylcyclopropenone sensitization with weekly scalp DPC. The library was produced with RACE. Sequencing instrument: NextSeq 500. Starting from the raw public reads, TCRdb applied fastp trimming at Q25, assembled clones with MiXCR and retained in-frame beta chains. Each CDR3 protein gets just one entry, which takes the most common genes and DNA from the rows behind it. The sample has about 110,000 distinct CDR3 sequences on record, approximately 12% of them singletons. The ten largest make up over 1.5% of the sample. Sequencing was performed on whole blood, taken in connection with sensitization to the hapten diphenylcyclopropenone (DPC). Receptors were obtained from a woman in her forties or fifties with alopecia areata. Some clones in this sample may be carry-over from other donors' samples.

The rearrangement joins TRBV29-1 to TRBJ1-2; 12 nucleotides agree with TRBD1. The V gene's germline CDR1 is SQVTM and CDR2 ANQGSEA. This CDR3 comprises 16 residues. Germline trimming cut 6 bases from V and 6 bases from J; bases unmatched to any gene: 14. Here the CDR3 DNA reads TGCAGCGTCGAGACGCGAGGGACAGGGGGCAAAGATGGCTACACCTTC. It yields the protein CSVETRGTGGKDGYTF.

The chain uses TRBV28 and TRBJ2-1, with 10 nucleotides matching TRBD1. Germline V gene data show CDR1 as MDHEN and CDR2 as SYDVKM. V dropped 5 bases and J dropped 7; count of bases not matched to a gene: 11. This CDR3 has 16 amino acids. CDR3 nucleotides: TGTGCCAGCAGTCAGCCGAGGACAGGGGGGACAAATGAGCAGTTCTTC. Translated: CASSQPRTGGTNEQFF.

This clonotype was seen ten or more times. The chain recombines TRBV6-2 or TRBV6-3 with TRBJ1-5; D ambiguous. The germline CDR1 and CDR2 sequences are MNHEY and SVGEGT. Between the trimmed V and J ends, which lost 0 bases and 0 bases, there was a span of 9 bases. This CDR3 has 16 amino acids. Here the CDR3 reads CASSYSITDSNQPQHF. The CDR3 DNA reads TGTGCCAGCAGTTACTCGATTACAGATAGCAATCAGCCCCAGCATTTT.

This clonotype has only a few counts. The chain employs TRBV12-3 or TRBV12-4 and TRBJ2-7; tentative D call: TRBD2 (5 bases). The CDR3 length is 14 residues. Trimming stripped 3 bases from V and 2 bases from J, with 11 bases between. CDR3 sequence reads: CASSLRAAPYEQYF. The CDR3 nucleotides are TGTGCCAGCAGTTTGAGAGCGGCGCCCTACGAGCAGTACTTC.

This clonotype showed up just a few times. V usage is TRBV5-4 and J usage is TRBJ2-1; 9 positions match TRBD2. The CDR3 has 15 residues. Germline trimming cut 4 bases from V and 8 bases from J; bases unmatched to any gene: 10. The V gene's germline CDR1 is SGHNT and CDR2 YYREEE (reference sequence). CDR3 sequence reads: CASSRISGSFHEQFF. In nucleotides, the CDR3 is TGTGCCAGCAGCCGAATTAGCGGGAGCTTCCATGAGCAGTTCTTC.

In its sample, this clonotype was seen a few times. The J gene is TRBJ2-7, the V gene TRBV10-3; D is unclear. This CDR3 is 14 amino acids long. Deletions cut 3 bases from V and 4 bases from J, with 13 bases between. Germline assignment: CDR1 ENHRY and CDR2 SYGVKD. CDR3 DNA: TGTGCCATCAGTGAACCGACCGGGCGGTACGAGCAGTACTTC. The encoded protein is CAISEPTGRYEQYF.

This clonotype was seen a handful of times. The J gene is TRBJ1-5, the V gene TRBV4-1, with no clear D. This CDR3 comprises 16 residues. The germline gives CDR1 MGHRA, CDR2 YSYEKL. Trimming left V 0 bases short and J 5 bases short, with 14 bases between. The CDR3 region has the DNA TGCGCCAGCAGCCAAGATTACCCATGGGCGGATCAGCCCCAGCATTTT. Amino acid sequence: CASSQDYPWADQPQHF.

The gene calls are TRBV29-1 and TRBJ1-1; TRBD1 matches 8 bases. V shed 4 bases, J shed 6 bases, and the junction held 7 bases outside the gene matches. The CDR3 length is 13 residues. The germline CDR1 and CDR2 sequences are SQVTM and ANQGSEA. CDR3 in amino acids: CSVVTGAVAEAFF. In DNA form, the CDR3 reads TGCAGCGTTGTGACAGGGGCTGTCGCTGAAGCTTTCTTT.

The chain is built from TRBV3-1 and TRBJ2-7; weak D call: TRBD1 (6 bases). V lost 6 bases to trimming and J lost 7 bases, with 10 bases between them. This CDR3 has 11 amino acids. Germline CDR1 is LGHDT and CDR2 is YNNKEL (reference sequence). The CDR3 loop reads CASSFTGEQYF. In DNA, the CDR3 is TGTGCCAGCAGTTTCACAGGGGAGCAGTACTTC.

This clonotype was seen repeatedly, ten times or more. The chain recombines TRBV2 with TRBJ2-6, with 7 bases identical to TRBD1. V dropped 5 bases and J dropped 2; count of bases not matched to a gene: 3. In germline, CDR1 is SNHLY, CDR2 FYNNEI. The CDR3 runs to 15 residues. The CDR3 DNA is TGTGCCAGCAGTAGGGGGCGAACTGGGGCCAACGTCCTGACTTTC. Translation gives CASSRGRTGANVLTF.

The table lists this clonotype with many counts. The DNA for the CDR3 is TGTGCCAGCAGTGATTCGACTAGGCCAGAAGGTCGCCAGTACTTC. As protein: CASSDSTRPEGRQYF. The chain carries TRBV25-1 and TRBJ2-5; a possible D gene is TRBD2 (6 bases). Trimming stripped 3 bases from V and 10 bases from J, with 21 bases between. Germline lookup yields CDR1 MGHDK and CDR2 SYGVNS. The CDR3 contains 15 residues.

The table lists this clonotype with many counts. CDR3 coding DNA: TGTGCCAGCAGCCGCTCGACAGGATCCTACACCTTC. As protein: CASSRSTGSYTF. V usage is TRBV6-2 or TRBV6-3 and J usage is TRBJ1-2; perhaps TRBD1 as D (6 bases). CDR3 length: 12 amino acids. CDR1 MNHEY and CDR2 SVGEGT come from the germline V gene. Trimming removed 6 bases from V and 10 bases from J, with 15 bases in between.

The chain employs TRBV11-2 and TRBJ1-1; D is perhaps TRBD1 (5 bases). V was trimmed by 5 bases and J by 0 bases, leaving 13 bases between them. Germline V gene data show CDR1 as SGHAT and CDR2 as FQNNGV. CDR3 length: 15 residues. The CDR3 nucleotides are TGTGCCAGCAGCGAGACCGGGACGATGAACACTGAAGCTTTCTTT. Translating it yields CASSETGTMNTEAFF.

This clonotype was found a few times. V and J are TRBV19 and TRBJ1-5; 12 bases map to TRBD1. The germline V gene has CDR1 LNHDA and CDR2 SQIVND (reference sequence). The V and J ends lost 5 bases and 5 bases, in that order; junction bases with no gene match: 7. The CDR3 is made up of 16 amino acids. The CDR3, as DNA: TGTGCCAGTAGTGTCCGGGACAGGGGGCCTCATCAGCCCCAGCATTTT. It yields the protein CASSVRDRGPHQPQHF.

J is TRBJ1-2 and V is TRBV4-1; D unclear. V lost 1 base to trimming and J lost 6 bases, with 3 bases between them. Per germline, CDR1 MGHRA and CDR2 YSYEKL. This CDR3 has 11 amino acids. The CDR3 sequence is CASSQGNGYTF. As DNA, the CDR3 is TGCGCCAGCAGCCAAGGGAATGGCTACACCTTC.

CDR3 sequence: CASSFQGGENQPQHF. The DNA for the CDR3 is TGCGCCAGCAGCTTCCAGGGAGGAGAGAATCAGCCCCAGCATTTT. The rearrangement joins TRBV5-1 to TRBJ1-5, with D maybe TRBD1 (5 bases). Between the trimmed V and J ends, which lost 2 bases and 4 bases, there was a span of 13 bases. Germline assignment: CDR1 SGHRS and CDR2 YFSETQ. This CDR3 has 15 residues.

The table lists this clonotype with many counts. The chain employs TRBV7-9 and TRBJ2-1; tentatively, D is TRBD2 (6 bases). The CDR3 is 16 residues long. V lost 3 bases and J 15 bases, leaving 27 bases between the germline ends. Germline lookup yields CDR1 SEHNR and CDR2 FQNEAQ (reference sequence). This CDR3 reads CASSFLGGFNVMPLFF. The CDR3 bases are TGTGCCAGCAGCTTCCTTGGGGGGTTCAATGTAATGCCGCTGTTCTTC. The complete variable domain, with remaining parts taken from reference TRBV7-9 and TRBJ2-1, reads DTGVSQNPRHKITKRGQNVTFRCDPISEHNRLYWYRQTLGQGPEFLTYFQNEAQLEKSRLLSDRFSAERPKGSFSTLEIQRTEQGDSAMYLCASSFLGGFNVMPLFFGPGTRLTVL.

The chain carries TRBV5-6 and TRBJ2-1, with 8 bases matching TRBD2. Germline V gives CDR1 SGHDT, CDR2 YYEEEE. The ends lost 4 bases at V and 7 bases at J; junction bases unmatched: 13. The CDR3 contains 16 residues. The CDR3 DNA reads TGTGCCAGCAGCATATATCCAGCGGGAGCCCAAAATGAGCAGTTCTTC. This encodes CASSIYPAGAQNEQFF.

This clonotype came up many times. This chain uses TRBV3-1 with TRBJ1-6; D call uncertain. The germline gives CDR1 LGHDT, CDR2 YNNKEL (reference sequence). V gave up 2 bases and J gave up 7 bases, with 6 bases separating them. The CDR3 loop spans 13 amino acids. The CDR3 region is CASSQRGNSPLHF. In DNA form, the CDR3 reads TGTGCCAGCAGCCAACGGGGAAATTCACCCCTCCACTTT. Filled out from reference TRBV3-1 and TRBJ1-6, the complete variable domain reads DTAVSQTPKYLVTQMGNDKSIKCEQNLGHDTMYWYKQDSKKFLKIMFSYNNKELIINETVPNRFSPKSPDKAHLNLHINSLELGDSAVYFCASSQRGNSPLHFGNGTRLTVT.

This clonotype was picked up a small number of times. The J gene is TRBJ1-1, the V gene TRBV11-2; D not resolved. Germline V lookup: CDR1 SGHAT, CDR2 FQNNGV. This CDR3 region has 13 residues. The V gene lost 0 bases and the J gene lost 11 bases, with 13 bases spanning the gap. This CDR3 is CASSLDPASYAFF. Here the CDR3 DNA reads TGTGCCAGCAGCTTAGATCCGGCATCGTACGCTTTCTTT.

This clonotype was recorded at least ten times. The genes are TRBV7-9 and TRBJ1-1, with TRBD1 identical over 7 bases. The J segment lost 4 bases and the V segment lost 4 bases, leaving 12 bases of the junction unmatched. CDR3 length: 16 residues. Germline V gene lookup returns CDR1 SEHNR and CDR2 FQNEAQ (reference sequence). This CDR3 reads CASSSLTGAEGTEAFF. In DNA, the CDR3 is TGTGCCAGCAGCTCACTTACAGGGGCGGAAGGCACTGAAGCTTTCTTT.

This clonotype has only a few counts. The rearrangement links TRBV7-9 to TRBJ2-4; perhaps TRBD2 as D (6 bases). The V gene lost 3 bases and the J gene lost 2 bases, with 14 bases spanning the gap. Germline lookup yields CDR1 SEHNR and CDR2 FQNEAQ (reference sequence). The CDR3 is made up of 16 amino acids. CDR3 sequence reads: CASSLGSAGSKNIQYF. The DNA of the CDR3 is TGTGCCAGCAGCTTGGGGTCCGCGGGATCCAAAAACATTCAGTACTTC.